These 10 T cell receptor beta chains were sequenced from one sample in a study of response to subunit inactivated influenza vaccine (dated by TCRdb to the late 2010s). This specimen's time point label, per the study, means: 45 to 50 days after influenza vaccine administration. The library was generated by RT-PCR. Sequencer: Illumina HiSeq 2500. TCRdb itself trimmed the public reads at Q25 with fastp, ran MiXCR and retained productive beta chains. One record per CDR3 amino acid sequence lists the most common genes and DNA. The sample has hundreds of thousands of distinct CDR3 sequences on record, 10% to 15% of them singletons. Together, the top ten hold around 14% of the sample. The material was PBMCs from blood, obtained about 6 weeks after vaccination. The receptors shown here come from a man over 45 who received an inactivated influenza vaccine. Donor details come from another sample of the same person, matched by shared clones.

The chain uses TRBV20-1 and TRBJ2-1, with D possibly matching TRBD1 (5 bases). The V gene's germline CDR1 is DFQATT and CDR2 SNEGSKA (reference sequence). CDR3 length: 14 amino acids. V lost 3 bases to trimming and J lost 0 bases, with 9 bases between them. CDR3 in amino acids: CSARGRSSYNEQFF. In DNA, the CDR3 is TGCAGTGCTAGGGGGCGTAGCTCCTACAATGAGCAGTTCTTC.

This sequence joins TRBV7-6 and TRBJ2-7; 7 bases align to TRBD2. The V gene's germline CDR1 is SGHVS and CDR2 FNYEAQ. This CDR3 spans 14 amino acids. J lost 4 bases, V lost 3 bases, and 6 bases had no gene match. The CDR3 protein is CASSFGTKSYEQYF. In DNA, the CDR3 is TGTGCCAGCAGCTTCGGGACTAAAAGTTACGAGCAGTACTTC.

This clonotype has more than one count but fewer than ten. The chain carries TRBV5-8 and TRBJ2-7; D uncertain. The CDR3 consists of 13 residues. Germline V gene lookup returns CDR1 SGHTS and CDR2 YDEGEE. V lost 4 bases, J lost 3 bases, and 11 bases lay in between. CDR3 sequence: CASSVLMGYEQYF. CDR3 DNA sequence: TGTGCCAGCAGCGTCCTTATGGGCTACGAGCAGTACTTC. The variable domain in full, with the rest retrieved from reference TRBV5-8 and TRBJ2-7, is EAGVTQSPTHLIKTRGQQATLRCSPISGHTSVYWYQQALGLGLQFLLWYDEGEERNRGNFPPRFSGRQFPNYSSELNVNALELEDSALYLCASSVLMGYEQYFGPGTRLTVT.

The chain links TRBV11-1 to TRBJ2-7; TRBD1 agrees at 8 bases. Germline V CDR1 and CDR2: SGHAT, FQDESV (reference sequence). The CDR3 consists of 18 residues. The V segment lost 5 bases and the J segment 0 bases; nucleotides outside the gene matches: 15. CDR3 coding DNA: TGTGCCAGCAGCACCAGATTCCGACAGGGGAAAAACTCCTACGAGCAGTACTTC. Translated: CASSTRFRQGKNSYEQYF.

The J gene is TRBJ1-1, the V gene TRBV15; weak D call: TRBD1 (5 bases). The CDR3 spans 13 residues. The germline V gene encodes CDR1 LNHNV and CDR2 YYDKDF (reference sequence). The ends were cut back, 0 bases at V and 8 bases at J, with 10 bases in the middle. CDR3 DNA: TGTGCCACCAGCAGAGAACAGGCCGAGGAAGCTTTCTTT. Translation: CATSREQAEEAFF.

This clonotype has only a few counts. V is TRBV12-3 or TRBV12-4 and J is TRBJ2-5; 8 positions match TRBD1. The CDR3 loop spans 13 amino acids. J lost 3 bases, V lost 5 bases, and 2 bases had no gene match. The CDR3 loop is CASSTDREETQYF. The CDR3 DNA reads TGTGCCAGCAGTACGGACAGGGAAGAGACCCAGTACTTC.

Many counts were recorded for this clonotype. CDR3 amino acids: CASKEGWDETQYF. CDR3 bases: TGTGCCAGCAAAGAGGGATGGGATGAGACCCAGTACTTC. V usage is TRBV25-1 and J usage is TRBJ2-5; tentatively, D is TRBD2 (5 bases). Trimming shortened V by 7 bases and J by 5 bases, and 14 bases separated the two germline ends. The CDR3 runs to 13 residues. The germline CDR1 and CDR2 sequences are MGHDK and SYGVNS.

This clonotype was counted between two and nine times. V usage is TRBV6-1 and J usage is TRBJ2-3; D uncertain. The ends were cut back, 6 bases at V and 1 base at J, with 8 bases in the middle. The CDR3 spans 13 residues. Germline CDR1 and CDR2: MNHNS and SASEGT. CDR3 sequence (DNA): TGTGCCAGCAGCGGCCACGGCACAGATACGCAGTATTTT. This encodes CASSGHGTDTQYF.

The CDR3 sequence is CASSQMGHPNEQFF. The CDR3 coding sequence is TGTGCCAGCAGCCAAATGGGACATCCGAATGAGCAGTTCTTC. The rearrangement uses TRBV3-1 and TRBJ2-1; D perhaps matches TRBD1 (6 bases). The CDR3 spans 14 residues. The germline V gene has CDR1 LGHDT and CDR2 YNNKEL (reference sequence). V lost 2 bases to trimming and J lost 7 bases, with 12 bases between them.

This sequence joins TRBV29-1 and TRBJ2-5; 11 nucleotides agree with TRBD2. The germline V gene has CDR1 SQVTM and CDR2 ANQGSEA. The CDR3 is 12 amino acids. With V trimmed by 7 bases and J by 5 bases, 3 bases remained unmatched. In DNA, the CDR3 is TGCAGCGCCACTAGCGGGAGTGAGACCCAGTACTTC. Residues: CSATSGSETQYF.